These 12 T cell receptor beta chains were sequenced from one sample in a study of post-analysis software for immune sequencing data. Prepared libraries of TCR beta cDNA carried unique molecular identifiers. TCRdb reprocessed the PCR reads via MiXCR and lists one record per CDR3 protein. The data show hundreds of thousands of distinct CDR3 sequences, with under 70% seen just once and over 4% held by the top ten. These TCRs' antigens remain unknown. Study-level results: Patients showed TRBV5-6, TRBV5-1 and TRBV20-1 among five TRBV segments more frequent than in controls.

What was sequenced was blood. The receptors stem from a girl under 18 with multiple sclerosis.

The CDR3 sequence is CASSQAWGRGNSPLHF. CDR3 bases: TGCGCCAGCAGCCAGGCATGGGGGCGCGGTAATTCACCCCTCCACTTT. This chain connects TRBV4-1 to TRBJ1-6, with a possible D match to TRBD1 (6 bases). CDR3 length: 16 residues. V lost 3 bases and J 6 bases, leaving 15 bases between the germline ends. The germline CDR1 and CDR2 sequences are MGHRA and YSYEKL.

The rearrangement links TRBV7-9 to TRBJ2-1; TRBD2 agrees at 7 bases. The V gene's germline CDR1 is SEHNR and CDR2 FQNEAQ (reference sequence). The CDR3 contains 12 residues. The trim removed 2 bases at V and 15 bases at J, leaving 7 bases unmatched. The CDR3 nucleotides are TGTGCCAGCAGCTTATCAGGACTAGGCTTGTTCTTC. Protein: CASSLSGLGLFF.

V gene TRBV2 combines with J gene TRBJ2-4, with TRBD1 matching over 7 bases. The J call may be in error: the DNA end matches TRBJ2-7 better. In germline, CDR1 is SNHLY, CDR2 FYNNEI. The CDR3 contains 12 residues. The CDR3: CASSEDRYEQYF. The CDR3 DNA reads TGTGCCAGCAGTGAGGACAGGTACGAGCAGTACTTC.

This chain connects TRBV3-1 to TRBJ2-3; D unresolved. This CDR3 has 12 residues. The ends were cut back, 0 bases at V and 4 bases at J, with 2 bases in the middle. CDR1 and CDR2 (germline): LGHDT, YNNKEL (reference sequence). CDR3 DNA: TGTGCCAGCAGCCAAGAGCCAGATACGCAGTATTTT. This codes for CASSQEPDTQYF.

This clonotype showed up just once. The rearrangement uses TRBV2 and TRBJ2-2; TRBD1 is a possible D gene (5 bases). In germline, CDR1 is SNHLY, CDR2 FYNNEI. There are 15 residues in the CDR3. With 3 bases removed from V and 0 bases from J, the gap between germline ends came to 8 bases. The CDR3: CASSEGRANTGELFF. The CDR3 coding sequence is TGTGCCAGCAGTGAGGGCAGGGCGAACACCGGGGAGCTGTTTTTT.

This clonotype was detected a few times. V gene TRBV4-1 combines with J gene TRBJ2-1; TRBD2 is a possible D gene (5 bases). The CDR3 sequence is 15 residues long. The V gene's germline CDR1 is MGHRA and CDR2 YSYEKL. The V end lost 0 bases, the J end lost 0 bases, and 6 bases lay between the germline ends. The DNA of the CDR3 is TGCGCCAGCAGCCAAGAAGACTACTCCTACAATGAGCAGTTCTTC. Protein sequence: CASSQEDYSYNEQFF.

This clonotype was found a few times. The chain has TRBV5-1 and TRBJ2-1, with 9 bases identical to TRBD1. The CDR3 runs 16 residues. Looked up from germline, CDR1 is SGHRS and CDR2 is YFSETQ. After removal of 4 bases from V and 8 bases from J, the junction contained 13 bases not matched to a gene. The CDR3 loop reads CASSPGPGQGYDEQFF. The DNA of the CDR3 is TGCGCCAGCAGCCCAGGACCGGGACAGGGTTACGATGAGCAGTTCTTC.

This clonotype was picked up a small number of times. The chain carries TRBV6-5 and TRBJ2-7; 9 bases are a match to TRBD2. Trimming cost V 0 bases and J 6 bases; bases outside gene matches: 9. Germline V gives CDR1 MNHEY, CDR2 SVGAGI. The CDR3 loop spans 16 amino acids. For the CDR3, the DNA is TGTGCCAGCAGTTACTCTTCGGGACTAGCTTTCTTCGAGCAGTACTTC. Translation gives CASSYSSGLAFFEQYF.

For the CDR3, the DNA is TGCGCCAGCAGCCCGCCCACTAGCGGGAGTGGCAATGAGCAGTTCTTC. Its translation: CASSPPTSGSGNEQFF. The rearrangement links TRBV5-1 to TRBJ2-1; 11 bases align to TRBD2. This CDR3 comprises 16 residues. The ends lost 4 bases at V and 6 bases at J; junction bases unmatched: 9. Germline V gives CDR1 SGHRS, CDR2 YFSETQ.

This clonotype was seen just once. The rearrangement links TRBV12-3 or TRBV12-4 to TRBJ1-6, with D tentatively TRBD1 (6 bases). Trimming pared 6 bases from V and 16 bases from J, leaving 16 bases between. The CDR3 loop spans 12 amino acids. DNA of the CDR3: TGTGCCAGCAGCACCCCCAGGGGACTTCTCCACTTT. Protein sequence: CASSTPRGLLHF.

This rearrangement joins TRBV11-1 to TRBJ2-5; 11 bases are a match to TRBD2. J lost 5 bases, V lost 5 bases, and 7 bases had no gene match. The CDR3 loop spans 15 amino acids. Germline V CDR1 and CDR2: SGHAT, FQDESV (reference sequence). The CDR3 loop reads CASSPRLAGKETQYF. The CDR3 coding sequence is TGTGCCAGCAGCCCCAGACTAGCGGGGAAGGAGACCCAGTACTTC.

The rearrangement uses TRBV29-1 and TRBJ2-3; TRBD2 matches 9 bases. The ends lost 8 bases at V and 6 bases at J; junction bases unmatched: 15. In germline, CDR1 is SQVTM, CDR2 ANQGSEA. This CDR3 has 15 amino acids. The CDR3 DNA sequence: TGCAGCCTGAGTGGGGCTAGCGGGACTCGGGATACGCAGTATTTT. The encoded protein is CSLSGASGTRDTQYF.